This entry concerns a single TCR beta chain. Antigen specificity is unknown. The sample's time point: blood 4 weeks post-SBRT, at nephrectomy. Described treatment: 15 Gy SBRT to primary tumor, nephrectomy 4 weeks later. Serial blood draws occurred at baseline and 2 and 4 weeks post-SBRT. The sample comes from a study of radiation and T cells in renal cell carcinoma. Sequencing used immunoSEQ multiplex PCR; TCRdb keeps in-frame clones, though not all of them. The profile shows about 150,000 clones, 70% to 90% of them singletons. The CDR3 covers 16 residues. Trimming removed 6 bases at V and 0 bases at J, with 12 bases between. Germline values: CDR1 MNHEY, CDR2 SMNVEV (reference sequence). Study-level findings and limits: In blood, top tumor clones expanded by 2 weeks, shrinking by 4.

The material was blood, obtained from a patient whose treatment included radiotherapy and nephrectomy. This rearrangement joins TRBV27 to TRBJ2-6, with a tentative D call TRBD1 (6 bases). This receptor was obtained from a woman between 45 and 60 years old with renal cell carcinoma. Here the CDR3 DNA reads TGTGCCAGCAGCCTGACAGGCCTCTCTGGGGCCAACGTCCTGACTTTC. Translating gives CASSLTGLSGANVLTF.